These 19 T cell receptor beta chains originate from one sample sequenced in a study of T cells in Graves' hyperthyroidism and ophthalmopathy. Researchers amplified the TCR beta CDR3 regions from RNA transcripts. Initially, a first-round RT-PCR of the TCR CDR3 employed the HTBI primer set. Via MiXCR, TCRdb re-called the multiplex PCR reads, giving one row per CDR3 protein. The sample has about 300,000 distinct CDR3 sequences; 16% are singletons. Sequencing used blood. These receptor sequences come from a man aged 25-45 years with Graves' hyperthyroidism.

At least ten counts were recorded for this clonotype. The J gene is TRBJ2-1, the V gene TRBV27, with 7 nucleotides matching TRBD1. Germline-derived CDR1 and CDR2 are MNHEY and SMNVEV (reference sequence). After removal of 6 bases from V and 10 bases from J, the junction contained 15 bases not matched to a gene. The length of the CDR3 is 15 residues. The CDR3, as DNA: TGTGCCAGCAGCCCAACAGGGGTTCGAATACAAGAGCAGTTCTTC. This translates into CASSPTGVRIQEQFF.

This clonotype was counted only a few times. The DNA for the CDR3 is TGTGCCACCAGTGATTCACAGGGTAACTATGGCTACACCTTC. Amino acid sequence: CATSDSQGNYGYTF. The chain links TRBV24-1 to TRBJ1-2; the D gene is possibly TRBD1 (6 bases). Deletions cut 2 bases from V and 1 base from J, with 7 bases between. The germline CDR1 and CDR2 sequences are KGHDR and SFDVKD. The CDR3 is made up of 14 amino acids.

This chain joins TRBV7-3 and TRBJ2-5, with a possible D match to TRBD2 (6 bases). Trimming removed 5 bases from V and 5 bases from J, with 12 bases in between. Germline CDR1 and CDR2: SGHTA and FQGTGA. The CDR3 is 13 residues long. CDR3 DNA: TGTGCCAGCAGCCGCGGGGCCGGGGAGACCCAGTACTTC. Residues: CASSRGAGETQYF.

This clonotype showed up many times. This chain connects TRBV7-9 to TRBJ2-7, with 7 positions matching TRBD1. Germline CDR1 reads SEHNR; CDR2 reads FQNEAQ (reference sequence). The CDR3 spans 15 residues. With 3 bases clipped from V and 3 bases from J, the junction kept 8 bases outside the gene matches. In nucleotides, the CDR3 is TGTGCCAGCAGCTTCGACGACAGGGAGTTCTACGAGCAGTACTTC. Its translation is CASSFDDREFYEQYF.

This chain links TRBV18 with TRBJ2-1, with 7 bases matching TRBD1. Trimming removed 5 bases from V and 0 bases from J; junction bases left unmatched: 7. The CDR3 runs to 16 residues. Per germline, CDR1 KGHSH and CDR2 LQKENI. Here the CDR3 reads CASSSKGAVSYNEQFF. CDR3 nucleotide sequence: TGTGCCAGCTCATCCAAGGGGGCTGTCTCCTACAATGAGCAGTTCTTC.

V usage is TRBV4-1 and J usage is TRBJ2-2; TRBD1 matches 10 bases. The V gene's germline CDR1 is MGHRA and CDR2 YSYEKL. This CDR3 contains 15 residues. J was trimmed by 6 bases and V by 1 base; bases with no gene match: 2. The CDR3 nucleotides are TGCGCCAGCAGCCAAGGACAGGGGGCGGCCGGGGAGCTGTTTTTT. As protein: CASSQGQGAAGELFF.

V gene TRBV3-1 combines with J gene TRBJ2-2, with 11 bases aligning to TRBD2. The CDR3 extends over 16 amino acids. Trimming at V came to 5 bases and at J to 6 bases, leaving 8 bases not matched to a gene. The germline V gene encodes CDR1 LGHDT and CDR2 YNNKEL (reference sequence). The CDR3 DNA reads TGTGCCAGCAGCTCCAGACTAGCGGGATACTCCGGGGAGCTGTTTTTT. This codes for CASSSRLAGYSGELFF.

The chain recombines TRBV7-6 with TRBJ2-3; the D gene is possibly TRBD2 (5 bases). Germline CDR1 reads SGHVS; CDR2 reads FNYEAQ. CDR3 size: 13 residues. V lost 1 base to trimming and J lost 6 bases, with 8 bases between them. The DNA of the CDR3 is TGTGCCAGCAGCTTAGTCCGAGGGGATACGCAGTATTTT. Amino acids: CASSLVRGDTQYF.

The sample holds many counts of this clonotype. The rearrangement uses TRBV6-2 or TRBV6-3 and TRBJ2-5; D is undetermined. CDR3 length equals 13 residues. V gave up 6 bases and J gave up 6 bases, with 14 bases separating them. Germline V gene sequence: CDR1 MNHEY, CDR2 SVGEGT. The CDR3 region is CASRLRYAQTQYF. The CDR3 region has the DNA TGTGCCAGCAGGCTCCGGTACGCCCAGACCCAGTACTTC.

In its sample, this clonotype was seen a few times. V usage is TRBV25-1 and J usage is TRBJ2-1; 8 nucleotides match TRBD1. The CDR3 sequence is 17 residues long. Germline V CDR1 and CDR2: MGHDK, SYGVNS. Germline trimming cut 6 bases from V and 5 bases from J; bases unmatched to any gene: 15. This CDR3 is CASSPTFDRGPNNEQFF. The CDR3 DNA sequence: TGTGCCAGCAGCCCAACATTCGACAGGGGCCCAAACAATGAGCAGTTCTTC.

The chain has TRBV24-1 and TRBJ2-2; D is tentatively TRBD1 or TRBD2 (5 bases each). Germline CDR1 is KGHDR and CDR2 is SFDVKD. Trimming stripped 4 bases from V and 6 bases from J, with 11 bases between. This CDR3 region has 14 residues. In DNA form, the CDR3 reads TGTGCCACCAGTGACTTAGGGGACGCCGGGGAGCTGTTTTTT. This translates into CATSDLGDAGELFF.

This clonotype was detected many times. The genes are TRBV10-1 and TRBJ1-1, with D maybe TRBD1 (6 bases). Trimming pared 5 bases from V and 1 base from J, leaving 8 bases between. The germline CDR1 and CDR2 sequences are WNHNN and SYGVQD (reference sequence). The CDR3 has 13 amino acids. This CDR3 reads CASSSGANTEAFF. In DNA form, the CDR3 reads TGCGCCAGCAGTTCAGGGGCGAACACTGAAGCTTTCTTT.

This clonotype was detected only a few times. The rearrangement uses TRBV18 and TRBJ2-5, with a weak D call TRBD1 (5 bases). CDR1 is KGHSH, CDR2 LQKENI, per germline. Trimming left V 1 base short and J 4 bases short, with 13 bases between. The CDR3 is made up of 15 amino acids. The CDR3 sequence is CASSPLPGSTETQYF. The CDR3 DNA reads TGTGCCAGCTCACCACTTCCAGGGTCAACAGAGACCCAGTACTTC.

This clonotype was picked up a small number of times. Here the CDR3 reads CASRWTANQPQHF. In DNA, the CDR3 is TGTGCCAGCAGATGGACAGCCAATCAGCCCCAGCATTTT. This sequence joins TRBV27 and TRBJ1-5, with D possibly TRBD1 on 6 matching bases. V shed 6 bases and J shed 3 bases, with 9 bases lying between them. The germline CDR1 and CDR2 sequences are MNHEY and SMNVEV (reference sequence). The CDR3 covers 13 residues.

This chain uses TRBV5-4 with TRBJ2-7, with D possibly matching TRBD1 (6 bases). The CDR3 is 15 residues long. The V and J ends lost 4 bases and 2 bases respectively, with 16 bases between them. Germline V CDR1 and CDR2: SGHNT, YYREEE (reference sequence). The CDR3 protein is CASSRKTGAPYEQYF. The CDR3 coding sequence is TGTGCCAGCAGCCGGAAGACAGGCGCACCCTACGAGCAGTACTTC.

This clonotype was detected ten times or more. CDR3 region: CATAPSGIRTQYF. Written as DNA, the CDR3 is TGTGCCACGGCCCCTAGCGGGATAAGGACGCAGTATTTT. The chain carries TRBV24-1 and TRBJ2-3; 9 bases are shared with TRBD2. This CDR3 contains 13 residues. The V gene's germline CDR1 is KGHDR and CDR2 SFDVKD. The V segment lost 10 bases and the J segment 9 bases; nucleotides outside the gene matches: 10.

The chain links TRBV5-1 to TRBJ1-4; no reliable D call. The germline V gene has CDR1 SGHRS and CDR2 YFSETQ. The CDR3 runs to 14 residues. Trimming stripped 4 bases from V and 5 bases from J, with 12 bases between. The CDR3 sequence is CASSPGVGNEKLFF. CDR3 bases: TGCGCCAGCAGCCCCGGAGTGGGGAATGAAAAACTGTTTTTT.

This clonotype was seen ten or more times. The chain combines TRBV2 with TRBJ2-5, with 7 bases matching TRBD2. CDR3 length: 14 residues. J lost 4 bases, V lost 4 bases, and 6 bases had no gene match. Germline lookup yields CDR1 SNHLY and CDR2 FYNNEI. CDR3 protein: CASSGPTSRETQYF. In DNA, the CDR3 is TGTGCCAGCAGTGGGCCGACTAGCAGAGAGACCCAGTACTTC.

This clonotype was observed many times. The chain carries TRBV18 and TRBJ2-1; D is unresolved. This CDR3 has 13 amino acids. Trimming took 3 bases from V and 6 from J, leaving 9 bases between them. CDR1 and CDR2 (germline): KGHSH, LQKENI. This CDR3 is CASSPTRLNEQFF. The CDR3 DNA sequence: TGTGCCAGCTCACCGACGAGGCTCAATGAGCAGTTCTTC.